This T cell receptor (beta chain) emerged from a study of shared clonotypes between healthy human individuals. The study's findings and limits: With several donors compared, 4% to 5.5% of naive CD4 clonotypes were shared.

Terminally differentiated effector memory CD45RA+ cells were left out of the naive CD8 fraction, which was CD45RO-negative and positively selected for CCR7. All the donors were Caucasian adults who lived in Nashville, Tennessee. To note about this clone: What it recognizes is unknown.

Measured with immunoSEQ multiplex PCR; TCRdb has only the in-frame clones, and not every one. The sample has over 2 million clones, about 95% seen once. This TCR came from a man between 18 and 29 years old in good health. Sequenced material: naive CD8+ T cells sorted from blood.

The CDR3 loop reads CASRVGALAGGTDTQYF. In nucleotides, the CDR3 is TGTGCCAGCAGAGTAGGGGCACTAGCGGGGGGCACAGATACGCAGTATTTT. The chain couples TRBV27 to TRBJ2-3; 11 positions match TRBD2. Unmatched junction bases numbered 9, after V lost 6 bases and J lost 1 base. The CDR3 contains 17 residues. Germline V gene lookup returns CDR1 MNHEY and CDR2 SMNVEV (reference sequence).